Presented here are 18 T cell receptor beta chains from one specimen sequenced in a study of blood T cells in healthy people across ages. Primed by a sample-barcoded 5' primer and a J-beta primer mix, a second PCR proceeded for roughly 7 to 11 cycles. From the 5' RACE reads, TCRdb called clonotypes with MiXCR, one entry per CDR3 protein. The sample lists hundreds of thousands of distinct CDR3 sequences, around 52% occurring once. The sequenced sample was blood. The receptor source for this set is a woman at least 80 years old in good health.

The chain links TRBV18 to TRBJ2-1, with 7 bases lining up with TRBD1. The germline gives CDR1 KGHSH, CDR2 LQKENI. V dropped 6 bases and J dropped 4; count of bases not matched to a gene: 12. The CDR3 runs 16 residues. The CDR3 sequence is CASSPSTGTAYNEQFF. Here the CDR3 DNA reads TGTGCCAGCTCGCCTTCTACCGGGACAGCATACAATGAGCAGTTCTTC.

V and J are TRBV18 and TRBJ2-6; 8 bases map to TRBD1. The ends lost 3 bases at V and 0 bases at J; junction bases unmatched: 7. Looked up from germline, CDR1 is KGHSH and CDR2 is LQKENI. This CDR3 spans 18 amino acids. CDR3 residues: CASSPGQAFSSGANVLTF. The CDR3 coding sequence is TGTGCCAGCTCACCGGGACAGGCCTTCAGCTCTGGGGCCAACGTCCTGACTTTC.

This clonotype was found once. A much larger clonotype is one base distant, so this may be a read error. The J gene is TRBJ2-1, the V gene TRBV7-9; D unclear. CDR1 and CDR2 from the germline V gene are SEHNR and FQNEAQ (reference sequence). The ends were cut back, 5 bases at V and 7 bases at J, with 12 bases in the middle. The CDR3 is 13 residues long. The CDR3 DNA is TGTGCCAGCAGCGTAATCCTGCGAAATGAGCAGTTCTTC. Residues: CASSVILRNEQFF.

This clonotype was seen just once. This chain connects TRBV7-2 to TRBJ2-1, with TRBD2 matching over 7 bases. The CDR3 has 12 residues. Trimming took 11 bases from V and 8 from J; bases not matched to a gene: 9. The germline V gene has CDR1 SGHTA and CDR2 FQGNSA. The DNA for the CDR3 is TGTGCCGGCACCGGGGGGAGGGATGAGCAGTTCTTC. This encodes CAGTGGRDEQFF.

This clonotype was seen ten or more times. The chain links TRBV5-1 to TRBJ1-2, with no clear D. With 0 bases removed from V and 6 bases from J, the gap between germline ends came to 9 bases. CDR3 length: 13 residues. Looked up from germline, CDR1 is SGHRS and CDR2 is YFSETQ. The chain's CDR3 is CASSLVGGNGYTF. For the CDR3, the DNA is TGCGCCAGCAGCTTGGTTGGTGGGAATGGCTACACCTTC.

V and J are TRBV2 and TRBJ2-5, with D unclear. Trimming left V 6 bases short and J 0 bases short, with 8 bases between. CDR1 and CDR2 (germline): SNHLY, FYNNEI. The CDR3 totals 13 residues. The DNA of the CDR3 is TGTGCCAGCAGAGGCGGTAACCAAGAGACCCAGTACTTC. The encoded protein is CASRGGNQETQYF.

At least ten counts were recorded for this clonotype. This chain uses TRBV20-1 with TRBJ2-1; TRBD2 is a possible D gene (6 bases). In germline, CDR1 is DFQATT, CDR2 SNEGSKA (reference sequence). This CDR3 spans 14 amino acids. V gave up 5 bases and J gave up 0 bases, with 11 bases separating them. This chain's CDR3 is CSALPGSSYNEQFF. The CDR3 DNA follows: TGCAGTGCTCTCCCCGGGAGCTCCTACAATGAGCAGTTCTTC.

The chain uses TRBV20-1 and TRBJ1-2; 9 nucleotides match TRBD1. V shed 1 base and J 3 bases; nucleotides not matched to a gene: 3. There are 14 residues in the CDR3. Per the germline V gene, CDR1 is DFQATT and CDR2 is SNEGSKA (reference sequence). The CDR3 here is CSARGQGGDYGYTF. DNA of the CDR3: TGCAGTGCTAGAGGACAGGGGGGTGACTATGGCTACACCTTC.

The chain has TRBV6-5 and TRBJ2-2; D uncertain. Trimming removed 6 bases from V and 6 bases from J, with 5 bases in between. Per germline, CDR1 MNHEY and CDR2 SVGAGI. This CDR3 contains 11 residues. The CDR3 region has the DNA TGTGCCAGCAGCCCTGCCGGGGAGCTGTTTTTT. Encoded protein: CASSPAGELFF.

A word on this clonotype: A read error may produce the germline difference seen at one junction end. The CDR3 region has the DNA TGTGTCAGCAGCGTAGTCGGACTAGCGGGAGATGAGCAGTACTTC. The encoded protein is CVSSVVGLAGDEQYF. The chain is built from TRBV9 and TRBJ2-5, with 13 bases identical to TRBD2. Germline CDR1 SGDLS, CDR2 YYNGEE. The CDR3 has 15 residues.

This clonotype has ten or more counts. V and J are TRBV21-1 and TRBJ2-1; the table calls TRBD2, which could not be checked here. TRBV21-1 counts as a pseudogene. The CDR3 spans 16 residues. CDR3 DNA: TGTGCCAGCAGCAGCGAAAGGCGGGTGTCCTACAATGAGCAGTTCTTC. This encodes CASSSERRVSYNEQFF.

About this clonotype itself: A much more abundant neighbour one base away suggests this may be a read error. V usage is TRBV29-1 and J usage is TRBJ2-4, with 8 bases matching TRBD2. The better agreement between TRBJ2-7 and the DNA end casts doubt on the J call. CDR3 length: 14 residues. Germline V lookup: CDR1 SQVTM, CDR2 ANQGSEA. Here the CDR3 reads CSVAGRAGVYEQYF. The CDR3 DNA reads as TGCAGCGTTGCGGGACGAGCGGGAGTCTACGAGCAGTACTTC.

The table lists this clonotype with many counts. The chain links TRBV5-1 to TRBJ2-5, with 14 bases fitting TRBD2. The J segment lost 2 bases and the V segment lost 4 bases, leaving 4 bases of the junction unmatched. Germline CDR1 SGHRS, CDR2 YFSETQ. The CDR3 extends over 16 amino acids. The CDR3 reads CASSLGLAGGQETQYF. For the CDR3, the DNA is TGCGCCAGCAGCCTTGGACTAGCGGGGGGTCAAGAGACCCAGTACTTC.

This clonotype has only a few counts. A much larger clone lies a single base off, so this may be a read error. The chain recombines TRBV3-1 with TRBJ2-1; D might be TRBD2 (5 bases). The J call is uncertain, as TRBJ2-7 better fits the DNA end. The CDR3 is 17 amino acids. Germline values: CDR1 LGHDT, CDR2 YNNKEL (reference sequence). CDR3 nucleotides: TGTGCCAGCAGCCAAGATCTGGGAGCGGTCTCCTACAATGAGCAGTACTTC. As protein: CASSQDLGAVSYNEQYF.

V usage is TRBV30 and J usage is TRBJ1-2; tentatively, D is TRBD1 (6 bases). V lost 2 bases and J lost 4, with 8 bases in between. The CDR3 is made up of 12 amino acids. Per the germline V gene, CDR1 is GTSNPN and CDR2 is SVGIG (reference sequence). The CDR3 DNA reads TGTGCCTGGAGTAGGACAGCCTATGGCTACACCTTC. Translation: CAWSRTAYGYTF.

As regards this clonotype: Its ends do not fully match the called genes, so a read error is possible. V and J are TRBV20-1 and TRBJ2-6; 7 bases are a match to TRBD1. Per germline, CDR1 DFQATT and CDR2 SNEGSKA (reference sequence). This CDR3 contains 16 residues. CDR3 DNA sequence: TGCAGTGCTAGAGGGGGACAGTTCTCTGGGGCCAACGTCCCGACTTTC. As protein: CSARGGQFSGANVPTF.

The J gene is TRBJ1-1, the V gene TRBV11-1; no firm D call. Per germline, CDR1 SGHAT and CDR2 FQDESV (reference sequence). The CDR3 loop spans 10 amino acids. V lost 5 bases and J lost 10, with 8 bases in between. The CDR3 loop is CASSPFLAFF. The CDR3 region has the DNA TGTGCCAGCAGCCCGTTCCTAGCTTTCTTT.

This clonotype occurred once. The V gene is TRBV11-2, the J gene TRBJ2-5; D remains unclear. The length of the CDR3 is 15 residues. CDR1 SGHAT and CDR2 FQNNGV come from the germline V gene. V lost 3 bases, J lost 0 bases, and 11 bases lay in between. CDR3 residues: CASSLPERYQETQYF. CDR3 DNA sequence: TGTGCCAGCAGCTTGCCGGAGAGGTACCAAGAGACCCAGTACTTC.